This entry concerns a single T cell receptor (beta chain). Its target is not known. A second PCR of roughly 7 to 11 cycles used a sample-barcoded 5' primer and a J-beta primer mix. TCRdb ran MiXCR on the 5' RACE reads and lists one entry per CDR3 protein. The profile covers some 1.7 million distinct CDR3 sequences, with about 28% appearing a single time and 7.7% taken by the ten largest. The data stem from a study of blood T cells in healthy people across ages. Study-wide points: Long-lived donors had more naive CD4+ cells and higher diversity than aged donors. Roughly linear declines in TCR beta diversity per million T cells occurred with age.

The V gene lost 1 base and the J gene lost 2 bases, with 18 bases spanning the gap. The CDR3 has 16 residues. CDR1 is DFQATT and CDR2 is SNEGSKA in the germline V gene (reference sequence). The genes are TRBV20-1 and TRBJ2-7, with D perhaps TRBD1 (5 bases). Sequencing was done on a sample of blood. The TCR originated in a woman aged 25 to 39 in good health. CDR3 sequence reads: CSARGQSLTATYEQYF. CDR3 coding DNA: TGCAGTGCTAGAGGCCAATCCCTGACAGCGACCTACGAGCAGTACTTC.